One and the same sample provided the 22 T cell receptor beta chains below, sequenced in a study of T cells in Graves' hyperthyroidism and ophthalmopathy. Amplified TCR beta CDR3 regions derived from RNA transcripts. First-round RT-PCR of the TCR CDR3 relied on the HTBI primer set. TCRdb fed the multiplex PCR reads into MiXCR, producing one record per CDR3 protein. This table has roughly 420,000 distinct CDR3 sequences, approximately 14% appearing once. Sequenced sample: blood. The receptor source for this set is a woman younger than 35 with Graves' hyperthyroidism.

In this sample, this clonotype turned up many times. The genes are TRBV7-3 and TRBJ1-2; D unclear. From germline, CDR1 is SGHTA and CDR2 FQGTGA. The V and J ends lost 4 bases and 4 bases respectively, with 10 bases between them. CDR3 length: 13 amino acids. CDR3 sequence (DNA): TGTGCCAGCAGCTCGGCGGCGACCTATGGCTACACCTTC. It is translated as CASSSAATYGYTF.

There are many counts of this clonotype. This chain joins TRBV12-5 and TRBJ2-7; maybe TRBD2 (5 bases). Trimming removed 2 bases from V and 4 bases from J, with 12 bases in between. From germline, CDR1 is LGHNT and CDR2 FRNRAP. The CDR3 is 14 residues long. The CDR3 DNA follows: TGTGCTAGTGGTTTGTTCACGGGGAAATACGAGCAGTACTTC. Protein product: CASGLFTGKYEQYF.

This clonotype was observed many times. The chain has TRBV2 and TRBJ2-3, with D possibly being TRBD2 (6 bases). The V end was cut by 5 bases, the J end by 1 base, with 19 bases between. There are 17 residues in the CDR3. From germline, CDR1 is SNHLY and CDR2 FYNNEI. CDR3 coding DNA: TGTGCCAGCAGTCCAGCCTCCGGCGGCGGGGGCACAGATACGCAGTATTTT. Its protein product is CASSPASGGGGTDTQYF.

V usage is TRBV18 and J usage is TRBJ2-5, with a tentative D call TRBD1 (6 bases). The germline V gene has CDR1 KGHSH and CDR2 LQKENI. CDR3 length: 18 amino acids. V lost 6 bases to trimming and J lost 1 base, with 24 bases between them. The CDR3 DNA reads as TGTGCCAGCTCGCGACAAAGGACGGGGACACCAAGCCAAGAGACCCAGTACTTC. Translation: CASSRQRTGTPSQETQYF.

J is TRBJ2-3 and V is TRBV19; D unclear. V lost 8 bases and J lost 0, with 6 bases in between. There are 12 residues in the CDR3. The V gene's germline CDR1 is LNHDA and CDR2 SQIVND (reference sequence). In nucleotides, the CDR3 is TGTGCCAGTGTAGGGAGCACAGATACGCAGTATTTT. Translated, it gives CASVGSTDTQYF.

The genes are TRBV10-3 and TRBJ1-5, with 9 bases that match TRBD1. V dropped 6 bases and J dropped 6; count of bases not matched to a gene: 12. Per germline, CDR1 ENHRY and CDR2 SYGVKD. This CDR3 contains 16 residues. This CDR3 reads CAISPARDRVGQPQHF. For the CDR3, the DNA is TGTGCCATCAGCCCGGCGAGGGACAGGGTAGGTCAGCCCCAGCATTTT.

V is TRBV28 and J is TRBJ1-6; TRBD1 matches 8 bases. From germline, CDR1 is MDHEN and CDR2 SYDVKM. With 10 bases clipped from V and 9 bases from J, the junction kept 5 bases outside the gene matches. There are 12 residues in the CDR3. CDR3 DNA sequence: TGTGCCATCGCAGGGGGCGGTTCACCCCTCCACTTT. Its translation is CAIAGGGSPLHF. The complete variable domain, with remaining parts taken from reference TRBV28 and TRBJ1-6, reads DVKVTQSSRYLVKRTGEKVFLECVQDMDHENMFWYRQDPGLGLRLIYFSYDVKMKEKGDIPEGYSVSREKKERFSLILESASTNQTSMYLCAIAGGGSPLHFGNGTRLTVT.

This clonotype was seen more than once but under ten times. The chain joins TRBV6-5 to TRBJ2-7, with 7 positions matching TRBD2. CDR3 length: 17 residues. V was pared by 0 bases and J by 6 bases, with 14 bases of the junction left unmatched. Germline values: CDR1 MNHEY, CDR2 SVGAGI. In DNA form, the CDR3 reads TGTGCCAGCAGTTACTCGGGTGGGAGGGCGGTCTTCGGCGAGCAGTACTTC. Its protein product is CASSYSGGRAVFGEQYF.

This clonotype was recorded a few times. Compared with germline, one end of the junction differs, possibly owing to a read error. This sequence joins TRBV4-3 and TRBJ2-2; 8 bases match TRBD2. CDR3 length: 18 amino acids. Germline CDR1 reads LGHNA; CDR2 reads YSLEER. CDR3 residues: CASSQAFGRASNAGELFF. The CDR3 DNA is TGCGCCAGCAGCCAAGCTTTCGGGAGGGCCTCGAACGCCGGGGAGCTGTTTTTT.

The CDR3 DNA reads TGTGCCAGCAGTTACGCTTACAGGAACACTGAAGCTTTCTTT. Residues: CASSYAYRNTEAFF. V is TRBV6-2 or TRBV6-3 and J is TRBJ1-1, with D hard to call. Per the germline V gene, CDR1 is MNHEY and CDR2 is SVGEGT. With 2 bases removed from V and 1 base from J, the gap between germline ends came to 8 bases. The CDR3 spans 14 residues.

This clonotype showed up just a few times. The rearrangement uses TRBV20-1 and TRBJ1-2, with D unclear. V was pared by 6 bases and J by 5 bases, with 19 bases between. Germline assignment: CDR1 DFQATT and CDR2 SNEGSKA (reference sequence). This CDR3 is 14 amino acids long. As DNA, the CDR3 is TGCAGTGCCCCGCCCGGCGGGGATGGTTATGGCTACACCTTC. This sequence encodes CSAPPGGDGYGYTF.

This clonotype was seen at least ten times. This sequence joins TRBV12-5 and TRBJ1-1; D is unclear. CDR1 and CDR2 from the germline V gene are LGHNT and FRNRAP. The CDR3 has 15 amino acids. The ends were cut back, 2 bases at V and 5 bases at J, with 15 bases in the middle. This chain's CDR3 is CASGLIDAFRTEAFF. CDR3 sequence (DNA): TGTGCTAGTGGTTTGATAGACGCGTTTAGGACTGAAGCTTTCTTT.

This clonotype was counted between two and nine times. This chain uses TRBV19 with TRBJ2-3; a weak D match, TRBD2 (6 bases). Trimming removed 3 bases from V and 4 bases from J, with 14 bases in between. This CDR3 is 15 amino acids long. CDR1 is LNHDA and CDR2 is SQIVND in the germline V gene (reference sequence). In DNA, the CDR3 is TGTGCCAGTAGTATGTCTGCGGGAAAGGCAGATACGCAGTATTTT. As protein: CASSMSAGKADTQYF.

This clonotype appeared many times. The gene calls are TRBV15 and TRBJ1-5; D call uncertain. Trimming shortened V by 0 bases and J by 7 bases, and 4 bases separated the two germline ends. The CDR3 loop spans 12 amino acids. The germline gives CDR1 LNHNV, CDR2 YYDKDF (reference sequence). The CDR3: CATSRDGQPQHF. The CDR3 region has the DNA TGTGCCACCAGCAGAGACGGGCAGCCCCAGCATTTT.

The chain combines TRBV10-3 with TRBJ2-3; D unclear. V lost 3 bases and J lost 2, with 3 bases in between. CDR3 length: 12 amino acids. Germline CDR1 ENHRY, CDR2 SYGVKD. CDR3 DNA: TGTGCCATCAGTGAACACACAGATACGCAGTATTTT. As protein: CAISEHTDTQYF.

Details on this clonotype: A much more abundant neighbour one base away suggests this may be a read error. The V and J genes are TRBV3-1 and TRBJ2-5, with TRBD2 as a possible D gene (5 bases). This CDR3 comprises 14 residues. The V end was cut by 4 bases, the J end by 5 bases, with 14 bases between. The germline V gene encodes CDR1 LGHDT and CDR2 YNNKEL (reference sequence). In nucleotides, the CDR3 is TGTGCCAGCAGCCGCGACCGGTGGAGGGAGACCCAGTACTTC. This translates into CASSRDRWRETQYF.

This clonotype was counted between two and nine times. This chain links TRBV13 with TRBJ1-1, with 8 bases matching TRBD1. The length of the CDR3 is 15 residues. Trimming removed 9 bases from V and 1 base from J; junction bases left unmatched: 10. Germline-derived CDR1 and CDR2 are PRHDT and FYEKMQ (reference sequence). CDR3 bases: TGTGCCAGTAGCCCCCGGGACAGGTGGAACACTGAAGCTTTCTTT. This encodes CASSPRDRWNTEAFF.

This clonotype was counted many times. The rearrangement links TRBV11-1 to TRBJ2-1; a weak D match, TRBD1 (6 bases). CDR3 length: 15 amino acids. V dropped 5 bases and J dropped 1 base, with 12 bases sitting between them. Germline CDR1 is SGHAT and CDR2 is FQDESV (reference sequence). CDR3 in DNA: TGTGCCAGCAGCGCCTCGACAGGATCCTACAATGAGCAGTTCTTC. It yields the protein CASSASTGSYNEQFF.

The gene calls are TRBV24-1 and TRBJ2-3; 9 bases fit TRBD2. CDR3 length equals 15 residues. Unmatched junction bases numbered 12, after V lost 9 bases and J lost 6 bases. In germline, CDR1 is KGHDR, CDR2 SFDVKD. Here the CDR3 reads CATSQTREGSDTQYF. The CDR3 region has the DNA TGTGCCACCTCCCAAACGCGGGAGGGTTCGGATACGCAGTATTTT.

The table lists this clonotype with many counts. The chain is built from TRBV28 and TRBJ2-5; the match to TRBD1 covers 7 bases. Germline-derived CDR1 and CDR2 are MDHEN and SYDVKM. This CDR3 is 13 amino acids long. Losses at the gene ends were 6 bases for V and 5 bases for J; bases not matched to a gene: 6. The CDR3: CASRLGGRETQYF. For the CDR3, the DNA is TGTGCCAGCAGGTTAGGGGGCAGGGAGACCCAGTACTTC.

Ten or more counts support this clonotype. The rearrangement joins TRBV2 to TRBJ2-1; 11 bases line up with TRBD2. This CDR3 is 16 amino acids long. V lost 4 bases and J lost 5; bases outside the gene matches: 7. Germline V gene data show CDR1 as SNHLY and CDR2 as FYNNEI. The CDR3 here is CASSGSRLAGNNEQFF. In nucleotides, the CDR3 is TGTGCCAGCAGTGGAAGTAGACTAGCGGGGAACAATGAGCAGTTCTTC. The full variable domain, with the rest looked up from reference TRBV2 and TRBJ2-1, is EPEVTQTPSHQVTQMGQEVILRCVPISNHLYFYWYRQILGQKVEFLVSFYNNEISEKSEIFDDQFSVERPDGSNFTLKIRSTKLEDSAMYFCASSGSRLAGNNEQFFGPGTRLTVL.

The rearrangement joins TRBV12-3 or TRBV12-4 to TRBJ1-5; D not resolved. V gave up 5 bases and J gave up 0 bases, with 17 bases separating them. The CDR3 length is 17 residues. The CDR3 DNA reads TGTGCCAGCAGTGAGTCGTCCACGGAGTATAGCAATCAGCCCCAGCATTTT. Encoded protein: CASSESSTEYSNQPQHF.